Below, 21 T cell receptor beta chains from the same sample are listed, as sequenced in a study of blood T cell repertoires in COVID-19 (dated by TCRdb to 2020 to 2022). Libraries came from the immunoSEQ multiplex PCR assay. TCRdb carries this immuneACCESS record with in-frame sequences only. Its versions omit some clonotypes, under half of them owing to an unresolved V gene in the studies checked, with the rest unexplained. The sample table shows about 130,000 clones, and approximately 90% are seen once. The top ten clones comprise around 3.2% of the sample. Sequenced: peripheral blood. These receptor sequences come from a man in his sixties with active or convalescent COVID-19.

The CDR3 here is CAISRSGTSSYNEQFF. CDR3 DNA: TGTGCCATCAGTCGTAGCGGGACTAGCTCCTACAATGAGCAGTTCTTC. The chain combines TRBV10-3 with TRBJ2-1, with TRBD2 matching over 8 bases. Germline CDR1 ENHRY, CDR2 SYGVKD. The CDR3 covers 16 residues. Trimming at V came to 5 bases and at J to 0 bases, leaving 6 bases not matched to a gene.

The chain has TRBV4-3 and TRBJ2-7; 8 bases fit TRBD2. Unmatched junction bases numbered 7, after V lost 2 bases and J lost 1 base. This CDR3 spans 16 amino acids. The V gene's germline CDR1 is LGHNA and CDR2 YSLEER. CDR3 sequence: CASSQIAGGGSYEQYF. The CDR3 nucleotides are TGCGCCAGCAGCCAAATCGCGGGGGGTGGATCCTACGAGCAGTACTTC.

In this sample, this clone turned up once. The V and J genes are TRBV4-2 and TRBJ1-3; D gene uncertain. V gave up 0 bases and J gave up 2 bases, with 8 bases separating them. There are 15 residues in the CDR3. Germline loops: CDR1 LGHNA, CDR2 YNFKEQ. The CDR3 region is CASSQDRGTGNTIYF. The CDR3 bases are TGTGCCAGCAGCCAAGATAGAGGTACTGGAAACACCATATATTTT.

The chain uses TRBV28 and TRBJ2-7; 8 bases align to TRBD1. V shed 5 bases, J shed 6 bases, and the junction held 15 bases outside the gene matches. The CDR3 is made up of 16 amino acids. Germline V gene lookup returns CDR1 MDHEN and CDR2 SYDVKM. CDR3 sequence: CASSDLSGTGPSEQYF. The CDR3 bases are TGTGCCAGCAGTGACCTTTCGGGGACAGGCCCCTCCGAGCAGTACTTC.

The V gene is TRBV6-6, the J gene TRBJ2-1, with 7 bases aligning to TRBD1. Germline V lookup: CDR1 MNHNY, CDR2 SVGAGI (reference sequence). The length of the CDR3 is 14 residues. With V trimmed by 0 bases and J by 10 bases, 6 bases remained unmatched. The CDR3 DNA follows: TGTGCCAGCAGTTACTCCCAGCCGGGACAGGAGCAGTTCTTC. Its protein product is CASSYSQPGQEQFF.

This chain uses TRBV9 with TRBJ1-4; possibly TRBD1 for D (5 bases). The ends were cut back, 0 bases at V and 1 base at J, with 16 bases in the middle. The CDR3 loop spans 18 amino acids. The V gene's germline CDR1 is SGDLS and CDR2 YYNGEE. CDR3 nucleotides: TGTGCCAGCAGCGTAGAGGTGGAGGGGTCGCGAACTAATGAAAAACTGTTTTTT. Its protein is CASSVEVEGSRTNEKLFF.

This chain connects TRBV6-5 to TRBJ2-1, with TRBD2 as a possible D gene (5 bases). The CDR3 has 14 residues. Germline V gene lookup returns CDR1 MNHEY and CDR2 SVGAGI. Trimming left V 5 bases short and J 4 bases short, with 12 bases between. Here the CDR3 reads CASSPVGLYNEQFF. Here the CDR3 DNA reads TGTGCCAGCAGTCCGGTCGGACTTTACAATGAGCAGTTCTTC.

This rearrangement joins TRBV5-1 to TRBJ2-2; TRBD1 is a possible D gene (5 bases). Trimming stripped 0 bases from V and 6 bases from J, with 12 bases between. The CDR3 has 15 residues. The germline V gene encodes CDR1 SGHRS and CDR2 YFSETQ. The CDR3 region has the DNA TGCGCCAGCAGCTTGGGCCAGGGTTCAGCCGGGGAGCTGTTTTTT. Protein sequence: CASSLGQGSAGELFF.

V is TRBV7-3 and J is TRBJ2-1; 8 bases are a match to TRBD2. This CDR3 region has 15 residues. Germline assignment: CDR1 SGHTA and CDR2 FQGTGA. The trim removed 2 bases at V and 2 bases at J, leaving 2 bases unmatched. CDR3 sequence: CASSLRSGTYNEQFF. CDR3 nucleotides: TGTGCCAGCAGCTTACGTAGCGGGACCTACAATGAGCAGTTCTTC.

The genes are TRBV7-6 and TRBJ2-5, with 8 bases matching TRBD1. This CDR3 contains 15 residues. CDR1 is SGHVS and CDR2 is FNYEAQ in the germline V gene. The V and J ends lost 5 bases and 1 base, in that order; junction bases with no gene match: 6. CDR3 DNA sequence: TGTGCCAGCAGCCCTGGACAGGGACTCCAAGAGACCCAGTACTTC. Protein: CASSPGQGLQETQYF.

This clone was found a few times. This sequence joins TRBV2 and TRBJ2-2, with 10 bases fitting TRBD2. Germline CDR1 SNHLY, CDR2 FYNNEI. The trim removed 10 bases at V and 1 base at J, leaving 3 bases unmatched. The CDR3 has 14 residues. The CDR3 nucleotides read TGTGCCATTCCTAGCGGGGGGAACACCGGGGAGCTGTTTTTT. Translation gives CAIPSGGNTGELFF.

The chain employs TRBV24-1 and TRBJ2-3; 7 bases line up with TRBD2. Germline V gives CDR1 KGHDR, CDR2 SFDVKD. There are 17 residues in the CDR3. J lost 2 bases, V lost 4 bases, and 11 bases had no gene match. The CDR3, as DNA: TGTGCCACCAGTGACTCCGGACTAGAGGGGACCACAGATACGCAGTATTTT. Encoded protein: CATSDSGLEGTTDTQYF.

This sequence joins TRBV4-3 and TRBJ2-3, with 8 nucleotides matching TRBD1. CDR1 and CDR2 (germline): LGHNA, YSLEER. The V gene end was trimmed by 3 bases and the J gene end by 2 bases; junction bases not matched to a gene: 10. The CDR3 consists of 17 residues. The CDR3 DNA reads TGCGCCAGCAGCCAGCTCGACGGGACAGGAAACACAGATACGCAGTATTTT. Translated, it gives CASSQLDGTGNTDTQYF.

The rearrangement uses TRBV19 and TRBJ2-5; 7 bases align to TRBD2. The ends lost 4 bases at V and 0 bases at J; junction bases unmatched: 2. From germline, CDR1 is LNHDA and CDR2 SQIVND (reference sequence). The CDR3 loop spans 14 amino acids. The CDR3 loop reads CASSTGTNQETQYF. CDR3 in DNA: TGTGCCAGTAGTACCGGGACTAACCAAGAGACCCAGTACTTC.

This chain links TRBV9 with TRBJ2-3; 7 nucleotides match TRBD2. The CDR3 covers 16 residues. Germline CDR1 and CDR2: SGDLS and YYNGEE. J gave up 3 bases and V 2 bases, and 9 bases lay outside the gene matches. The CDR3 region has the DNA TGTGCCAGCAGCGTTGATCCCGGGAGGTGGACAGATACGCAGTATTTT. Translation gives CASSVDPGRWTDTQYF. Looking up the rest from reference TRBV9 and TRBJ2-3 gives the full variable domain: DSGVTQTPKHLITATGQRVTLRCSPRSGDLSVYWYQQSLDQGLQFLIQYYNGEERAKGNILERFSAQQFPDLHSELNLSSLELGDSALYFCASSVDPGRWTDTQYFGPGTRLTVL.

The chain couples TRBV6-5 to TRBJ2-5; 9 positions match TRBD1. J lost 1 base, V lost 4 bases, and 1 base had no gene match. The CDR3 totals 14 residues. Germline V gene lookup returns CDR1 MNHEY and CDR2 SVGAGI. The CDR3 protein is CASSWDRAQETQYF. DNA for the CDR3: TGTGCCAGCAGTTGGGACAGGGCCCAAGAGACCCAGTACTTC.

This clone came up a few times. The rearrangement links TRBV7-6 to TRBJ2-1; TRBD2 matches at 7 bases. The CDR3 is made up of 17 amino acids. Germline V gene data show CDR1 as SGHVS and CDR2 as FNYEAQ. The J segment lost 6 bases and the V segment lost 5 bases, leaving 16 bases of the junction unmatched. CDR3 DNA: TGTGCCAGCAGCATAAACCCCCCGAGCGGGAAGTTCAATGAGCAGTTCTTC. Translation gives CASSINPPSGKFNEQFF.

The chain's CDR3 is CASSPGDHEQYF. CDR3 nucleotides: TGTGCCAGCAGCCCAGGGGACCACGAGCAGTACTTC. This chain connects TRBV7-9 to TRBJ2-7; the D gene is possibly TRBD1 (6 bases). Germline CDR1 SEHNR, CDR2 FQNEAQ (reference sequence). Trimming pared 5 bases from V and 5 bases from J, leaving 10 bases between. CDR3 size: 12 residues.

This rearrangement joins TRBV4-2 to TRBJ2-3, with TRBD2 identical over 11 bases. The trim removed 4 bases at V and 2 bases at J, leaving 8 bases unmatched. This CDR3 is 17 amino acids long. The V gene's germline CDR1 is LGHNA and CDR2 YNFKEQ. CDR3 sequence: CASSPRVAGGPTDTQYF. The CDR3 nucleotides are TGTGCCAGCAGCCCCCGGGTAGCGGGAGGGCCCACAGATACGCAGTATTTT.

The chain couples TRBV4-3 to TRBJ1-5, with TRBD1 identical over 9 bases. V lost 0 bases to trimming and J lost 7 bases; unmatched junction nucleotides: 4. CDR3 size: 15 residues. CDR1 LGHNA and CDR2 YSLEER come from the germline V gene. The DNA of the CDR3 is TGCGCCAGCAGCCAAGACGGACAGGGGAGGCAGCCCCAGCATTTT. It specifies CASSQDGQGRQPQHF.

The chain links TRBV25-1 to TRBJ1-2, with D possibly being TRBD1 (6 bases). Trimming took 0 bases from V and 6 from J, leaving 14 bases between them. Looked up from germline, CDR1 is MGHDK and CDR2 is SYGVNS. This CDR3 is 15 amino acids long. The CDR3 is CASSEYSTGDHGYTF. The CDR3 nucleotides read TGTGCCAGCAGTGAATACTCGACAGGAGACCATGGCTACACCTTC.